These 6 T cell receptor beta chains came from one sample sequenced in a study of post-analysis software for immune sequencing data. Study-wide results and caveats: Four or five TRBV segments, including TRBV5-6, TRBV5-1 and TRBV20-1, were more frequent in patients than controls.

Which antigens these TCRs recognize remains unknown. Libraries were made from TCR beta cDNA, and they carried unique molecular identifiers. Via MiXCR, TCRdb re-called the PCR reads, giving one row per CDR3 protein. Among about 540,000 distinct CDR3 sequences, around 34% were seen once, and the ten largest hold approximately 6%. Sequencing used blood. These receptors all stem from a girl aged 2 to 17 with multiple sclerosis.

This clonotype was seen only a few times. The V and J genes are TRBV7-9 and TRBJ2-3; a possible D gene is TRBD2 (8 bases). In germline, CDR1 is SEHNR, CDR2 FQNEAQ (reference sequence). The CDR3 is made up of 14 amino acids. The V gene lost 10 bases and the J gene lost 2 bases, with 16 bases spanning the gap. The CDR3 DNA reads TGTGCCACCGGGGGGGACAGTTACACAGATACGCAGTATTTT. Its translation: CATGGDSYTDTQYF.

This clonotype showed up just a few times. The chain has TRBV4-1 and TRBJ1-1, with D possibly matching TRBD1 (5 bases). This CDR3 has 15 amino acids. Trimming cost V 2 bases and J 6 bases, with 16 bases left between them. Germline loops: CDR1 MGHRA, CDR2 YSYEKL. Here the CDR3 DNA reads TGCGCCAGCAGCCAATCGATGGGCAGGGTGGCTGAAGCTTTCTTT. It specifies CASSQSMGRVAEAFF.

This chain uses TRBV15 with TRBJ1-5, with TRBD1 as a possible D gene (6 bases). Germline CDR1 is LNHNV and CDR2 is YYDKDF (reference sequence). Trimming shortened V by 3 bases and J by 5 bases, and 8 bases separated the two germline ends. The CDR3 length is 13 residues. CDR3 bases: TGTGCCACCAGCAGGGACAGTCATCAGCCCCAGCATTTT. The encoded protein is CATSRDSHQPQHF.

This clonotype was counted many times. The rearrangement uses TRBV20-1 and TRBJ2-7, with 14 bases matching TRBD2. The CDR3 runs 14 residues. The V segment lost 5 bases and the J segment 2 bases; nucleotides outside the gene matches: 2. The germline V gene encodes CDR1 DFQATT and CDR2 SNEGSKA (reference sequence). The chain's CDR3 is CSAGTSGGTYEQYF. The CDR3 region has the DNA TGCAGTGCTGGGACTAGCGGGGGTACCTACGAGCAGTACTTC.

The chain recombines TRBV15 with TRBJ2-1; 13 bases line up with TRBD2. Trimming removed 1 base from V and 15 bases from J; junction bases left unmatched: 6. This CDR3 comprises 14 residues. Germline CDR1 and CDR2: LNHNV and YYDKDF (reference sequence). CDR3 bases: TGTGCCACCAGCAGAGTCACTAGCGGGGGGGCTCGGTTCTTC. Translating gives CATSRVTSGGARFF.

This clonotype was counted only a few times. This chain joins TRBV18 and TRBJ2-3; the D is unclear. Trimming took 2 bases from V and 2 from J, leaving 14 bases between them. CDR3 size: 16 residues. From germline, CDR1 is KGHSH and CDR2 LQKENI. The CDR3 reads CASSPGSYESTDTQYF. In nucleotides, the CDR3 is TGTGCCAGCTCACCAGGGTCCTACGAATCCACAGATACGCAGTATTTT.